These T cell receptor beta chains were read from a single sample in a study of beta chain features in type 1 diabetes. Data came from immunoSEQ multiplex PCR; TCRdb stores just in-frame clones and leaves some out. The data contain around 690,000 clones, around 12% of them singletons. Sequences were obtained from naive CD4+ T cells from blood. The receptors originated from a man in his thirties or forties with type 1 diabetes. CDR3s include the opening cysteine and the closing phenylalanine or tryptophan. D genes are given only for firm matches. Size values are once, few and many counts, or a class for expanded clones, and some rows have none.

size | D | J | V | DNA | CDR3
few | TRBD1 | TRBJ2-7 | TRBV4-3 | TGCGCCAGCAGCCAAAAACCGGACAGGACCGAGCAGTACTTC | CASSQKPDRTEQYF
. | . | TRBJ2-3 | TRBV7-2 | TGTGCCAGCAGCCGGATGGGTATTCGCACAGATACGCAGTATTTT | CASSRMGIRTDTQYF
. | . | TRBJ2-5 | TRBV7-6 | TGTGCCAGCAGCTTATGGCAAGAGACCCAGTACTTC | CASSLWQETQYF
few | TRBD1 | TRBJ1-2 | TRBV29-1 | TGCAGCGGCGGACAGGGGGGGAACTATGGCTACACCTTC | CSGGQGGNYGYTF
. | . | TRBJ2-1 | TRBV18 | TGTGCCAGCTCGCTTACCGGGACACAAGTGTATGAGCAGTTCTTC | CASSLTGTQVYEQFF
. | . | TRBJ1-3 | TRBV28 | TGTGCCAGCAGTCTCGGCTCTGGAAACACCATATATTTT | CASSLGSGNTIYF
few | . | TRBJ1-2 | TRBV6-6 | TGTGCCAGCAGTAATTCCAACTATGGCTACACCTTC | CASSNSNYGYTF
few | . | TRBJ1-1 | TRBV14 | TGTGCCAGCACCGGACAGATGAACACTGAAGCTTTCTTT | CASTGQMNTEAFF
. | . | TRBJ2-6 | TRBV5-4 | TGTGCCAGCAGCTTGGGCCAGTCTTCTGGGGCCAACGTCCTGACTTTC | CASSLGQSSGANVLTF
. | . | TRBJ2-1 | TRBV9 | TGTGCCAGCAGCGTAGCGGGGGGCCTCTACAATGAGCAGTTCTTC | CASSVAGGLYNEQFF
few | TRBD1 | TRBJ2-5 | TRBV7-3 | TGTGCCAGCAGCTCGACAGGGCGGCAAGAGACCCAGTACTTC | CASSSTGRQETQYF
few | . | TRBJ2-6 | TRBV28 | TGTGCCAGCAGAAAAGGGGGAGCCGGGGCCAACGTCCTGACTTTC | CASRKGGAGANVLTF
. | TRBD2 | TRBJ2-2 | TRBV14 | TGTGCCAGCAGCCAAGTCGCAGCGGGGGTCTACACCGGGGAGCTGTTTTTT | CASSQVAAGVYTGELFF
few | . | TRBJ2-5 | TRBV6-5 | TGTGCCAGCAGTTATGGGACGGGAGAGACCCAGTACTTC | CASSYGTGETQYF
. | . | TRBJ2-3 | TRBV30 | TGTGCCTGGAGTGCCGGAGCGGGTCTCCGCACAGATACGCAGTATTTT | CAWSAGAGLRTDTQYF
. | . | TRBJ2-2 | TRBV7-2 | TGTGCCAGCAGCCAGAATTCTGGACTAAACACCGGGGAGCTGTTTTTT | CASSQNSGLNTGELFF
. | . | TRBJ1-6 | TRBV7-9 | TGTGCCAGCAGCTTACGACGGACGGATAATTCACCCCTCCACTTT | CASSLRRTDNSPLHF
. | . | TRBJ2-5 | TRBV6-5 | TGTGCCAGCAGTTTGGCGGGGTATGAGACCCAGTACTTC | CASSLAGYETQYF
. | . | TRBJ1-2 | TRBV12-5 | TGTGCTAGTGGTTTGGGGGGTGGACAGCCTTATGGCTACACCTTC | CASGLGGGQPYGYTF
few | TRBD1 | TRBJ2-1 | TRBV28 | TGTGCCAGCAGTTTTCAGGGGGCCCTAAGCTCCTACAATGAGCAGTTCTTC | CASSFQGALSSYNEQFF
. | . | TRBJ2-2 | TRBV14 | TGTGCCAGCAGCCCCGGACTTAACACCGGGGAGCTGTTTTTT | CASSPGLNTGELFF
few | . | TRBJ1-2 | TRBV7-2 | TGTGCCAGCAGCACCACAGGGTTGGAGAATGGCTACACCTTC | CASSTTGLENGYTF
. | . | TRBJ1-2 | TRBV28 | TGTGCCAGCAGTTTGGGGGGCTATGGCTACACCTTC | CASSLGGYGYTF
. | . | TRBJ1-4 | TRBV29-1 | TGCAGCGTTGATGGAGAGGGAAAACTGTTTTTT | CSVDGEGKLFF
. | . | TRBJ1-1 | TRBV19 | TGTGCCAGTAGTATCCGACAGGTGGCTTTCTTT | CASSIRQVAFF
few | TRBD2 | TRBJ2-1 | TRBV19 | TGTGCCAGTAGTTTACTAGCGGGATCCTACAATGAGCAGTTCTTC | CASSLLAGSYNEQFF
. | . | TRBJ1-5 | TRBV28 | TGTGCCAGCAGTACACAGGGACATCAGCCCCAGCATTTT | CASSTQGHQPQHF
few | . | TRBJ2-6 | TRBV7-2 | TGTGCCAGGACAGCGTATAACTCTGGGGCCAACGTCCTGACTTTC | CARTAYNSGANVLTF
. | TRBD1 | TRBJ1-6 | TRBV25-1 | TGTGCCAGCAGTGAATGGGGACAGGGTGGTTCACCCCTCCACTTT | CASSEWGQGGSPLHF
few | . | TRBJ2-7 | TRBV11-2 | TGTGCCAGCAGCTTAGATCTTGTGACCTACGAGCAGTACTTC | CASSLDLVTYEQYF
. | . | TRBJ1-1 | TRBV7-9 | TGTGCCAGCAGCGTATTGAACACTGAAGCTTTCTTT | CASSVLNTEAFF
. | TRBD1 | TRBJ2-7 | TRBV18 | TGTGCCAGCTCACCTTCGCCGGGACAGGGAAACTCCTACGAGCAGTACTTC | CASSPSPGQGNSYEQYF
once | TRBD1 | TRBJ2-1 | TRBV7-2 | TGTGCCAGCAGCTTAGTGGGGACAGGGGTAAATGAGCAGTTCTTC | CASSLVGTGVNEQFF
few | . | TRBJ2-5 | TRBV9 | TGTGCCAGCAGCGTATATGAGGGGCGAGAGACCCAGTACTTC | CASSVYEGRETQYF
. | . | TRBJ2-7 | TRBV9 | TGTGCCAGCAGCGTAGCTACGACAGCTAGCTCCTACGAGCAGTACTTC | CASSVATTASSYEQYF
. | . | TRBJ2-2 | TRBV6-5 | TGTGCCTCCGGGACTCGGAGAGCCGGGGAGCTGTTTTTT | CASGTRRAGELFF
. | . | TRBJ2-1 | TRBV6-6 | TGTGCCAGCAGTTCCCACCGGGCCGAGCAGTTCTTC | CASSSHRAEQFF
. | . | TRBJ2-7 | TRBV7-2 | TGTGCCAGCAGCTTCACCCCCCGGGACGACGAGCAGTACTTC | CASSFTPRDDEQYF
few | . | TRBJ2-1 | TRBV7-9 | TGTGCCAGCAGCAACGAGGTAGCTGAGCAGTTCTTC | CASSNEVAEQFF
. | . | TRBJ2-3 | TRBV7-9 | TGTGCCAGCAGCAACAGGGCGGCGGGCACAGATACGCAGTATTTT | CASSNRAAGTDTQYF
. | . | TRBJ1-6 | TRBV11-2 | TGTGCCAGCAGCTCAACCCATGGGGGCTCCTATAATTCACCCCTCCACTTT | CASSSTHGGSYNSPLHF
. | TRBD1 | TRBJ2-4 | TRBV30 | TGTGCCTGGAGTACGACAGGGGCTACCTGGTCTTTAGCCAAAAACATTCAGTACTTC | CAWSTTGATWSLAKNIQYF
. | . | TRBJ1-2 | TRBV27 | TGTGCCAGCAGTAAGCAGGGATTTGATGGCTACACCTTC | CASSKQGFDGYTF
. | . | TRBJ1-5 | TRBV5-1 | TGCGCCAGCAGCTTGGGGGCAGCCCAGAATGGAGAGCCCCAGCATTTT | CASSLGAAQNGEPQHF
. | . | TRBJ1-1 | TRBV10-1 | TGCGCCAGGCGGAGAAAAAACGCTGAAGCTTTCTTT | CARRRKNAEAFF
. | . | TRBJ1-2 | TRBV27 | TGTGCCAGCAGTTTACCCCTCGAAATCTCCTCGCATGGCTACACCTTC | CASSLPLEISSHGYTF
. | . | TRBJ2-5 | TRBV2 | TGTGCCAGCAGTGAAAGTGCGGGACTTACGTGGGAGACCCAGTACTTC | CASSESAGLTWETQYF
few | . | TRBJ1-5 | TRBV7-9 | TGTGCCAGCAGCTCGTCAGGGTGGGATCAGCCCCAGCATTTT | CASSSSGWDQPQHF
few | . | TRBJ2-1 | TRBV28 | TGTGCCAGCAGGAGGGGTGGGGACAATGAGCAGTTCTTC | CASRRGGDNEQFF
. | TRBD2 | TRBJ2-5 | TRBV7-9 | TGTGCCAGCACCTCCTCTTGGGGACTAGCGGGGTTGGGGCAAGAGACCCAGTACTTC | CASTSSWGLAGLGQETQYF
few | . | TRBJ2-5 | TRBV7-6 | TGTGCCAGCAGCCCTTCTGGGGGAGAGACCCAGTACTTC | CASSPSGGETQYF
few | . | TRBJ1-2 | TRBV11-3 | TGTGCCAGCAGCCTGTCAACCGGGGCCGGGGGCTACACCTTC | CASSLSTGAGGYTF
. | . | TRBJ1-2 | TRBV4-3 | TGCGCCAGCAGCCAAGAGGGGAGCTGGGATGAGGGTTATGGCTACACCTTC | CASSQEGSWDEGYGYTF
few | . | TRBJ2-7 | TRBV10-3 | TGTGCCATCAGTGGTCCGGAGACCTACGAGCAGTACTTC | CAISGPETYEQYF
. | TRBD2 | TRBJ2-2 | TRBV5-4 | TGTGCCAGCAGCTTTACAGCGGGGAGGAACACCGGGGAGCTGTTTTTT | CASSFTAGRNTGELFF
few | TRBD1 | TRBJ1-2 | TRBV7-9 | TGTGCCAGCAGCCCGACAGGGGGCGTTGACTATGGCTACACCTTC | CASSPTGGVDYGYTF
few | . | TRBJ2-6 | TRBV2 | TGTGCCAGCAGTGAGATGCCCCACTCTGGGGCCAACGTCCTGACTTTC | CASSEMPHSGANVLTF
. | . | TRBJ1-5 | TRBV19 | TGTGCCAGTAGTACGTGGAGGGGCAATCAGCCCCAGCATTTT | CASSTWRGNQPQHF
. | . | TRBJ2-1 | TRBV7-2 | TGTGCCAGCAGCTTCTCGTCGAGCTCCTACAATGAGCAGTTCTTC | CASSFSSSSYNEQFF
few | . | TRBJ1-5 | TRBV10-3 | TGTGCCATCAGTGATTCCAAATCCAGTAGCAATCAGCCCCAGCATTTT | CAISDSKSSSNQPQHF